A selection of T cell receptor beta chains follows, all from one sample in a study of T-cell reconstitution after alpha-beta-depleted transplantation in children. TCRdb redid the calling of the PCR reads with MiXCR, one entry per CDR3 protein. The sample has about 260,000 distinct CDR3 sequences; 8.2% are singletons. The sample in question was PBMCs, mostly from graft donor cells, obtained 180 days after TCRalphabeta/CD19-depleted stem cell transplant. These receptors all stem from a male patient under 18 who had a stem cell transplant for acute lymphoblastic leukemia, so the T cells may come from the graft donor. Each CDR3 is given with its conserved first and last residue. The order of the fields is D gene, V gene, clone size, J gene, CDR3 protein, CDR3 DNA. The D gene is left open where the match is weak. A row's size may be missing; if present it is once, few, many or a size class.

TRBD1,TRBV29-1,many,TRBJ2-2,CSVAALGQTNTGELFF,TGCAGCGTTGCCGCCCTGGGACAGACCAACACCGGGGAGCTGTTTTTT
TRBD2,TRBV5-5,many,TRBJ2-2,CASSLGRLAGRNTGELFF,TGTGCCAGCAGCTTGGGGAGGCTAGCGGGCCGGAACACCGGGGAGCTGTTTTTT
TRBD1,TRBV12-3/TRBV12-4,many,TRBJ1-2,CASSSDRVSGGYTF,TGTGCCAGCAGTTCCGACAGGGTCTCAGGTGGCTACACCTTC
.,TRBV19,.,TRBJ1-5,CASSLWDTNQPQHF,TGTGCCAGTAGCCTTTGGGACACCAATCAGCCCCAGCATTTT
.,TRBV10-3,many,TRBJ2-5,CAISEAGGGRAKETQYF,TGTGCCATCAGTGAGGCTGGCGGCGGGCGGGCCAAAGAGACCCAGTACTTC
.,TRBV29-1,many,TRBJ1-3,CSVGSTGGNTIYF,TGCAGCGTTGGAAGCACCGGCGGAAACACCATATATTTT
.,TRBV29-1,many,TRBJ2-7,CSVATGLAVIEQYF,TGCAGCGTTGCAACGGGGCTAGCAGTCATCGAGCAGTACTTC
.,TRBV27,many,TRBJ1-5,CASSFNAGNQPQHF,TGTGCCAGCAGTTTTAACGCAGGCAATCAGCCCCAGCATTTT
.,TRBV7-9,many,TRBJ2-5,CASSFTVAGETQYF,TGTGCCAGCAGCTTTACGGTCGCAGGGGAGACCCAGTACTTC
.,TRBV5-6,many,TRBJ2-3,CASSPLLAFGTDTQYF,TGTGCCAGCAGCCCCCTTCTAGCGTTCGGCACAGATACGCAGTATTTT
.,TRBV24-1,many,TRBJ1-5,CATSDFRNRQQPQHF,TGTGCCACCAGTGATTTCCGGAACAGGCAGCAGCCCCAGCATTTT